The TCR beta chain described here comes from a study of preoperative IRX-2 immunotherapy in early breast cancer. This clone was seen a handful of times. This CDR3 comprises 15 residues. V was pared by 3 bases and J by 2 bases, with 5 bases of the junction left unmatched. Per the germline V gene, CDR1 is SNHLY and CDR2 is FYNNEI. Treatment defined: preoperative locoregional IRX-2 cytokine immunotherapy. Samples came from a phase Ib trial of preoperative locoregional IRX-2 cytokine immunotherapy. TCRdb's copy holds only in-frame clones and misses some; the assay was immunoSEQ multiplex PCR. The sample records 35,000 to 50,000 clones, approximately 94% being singletons.

The source was tumor tissue, collected after IRX-2 immunotherapy. This clonotype originated in a human donor with breast cancer. The V and J genes are TRBV2 and TRBJ2-3, with 7 nucleotides matching TRBD1. In DNA, the CDR3 is TGTGCCAGCAGTGACCCGGGACAGCACACAGATACGCAGTATTTT. Amino acids: CASSDPGQHTDTQYF.